These 7 T cell receptor beta chains share one sample of origin, sequenced in a study of blood T cell repertoires in COVID-19. TCRdb's table, derived via immunoSEQ multiplex PCR, lists solely in-frame clones and lacks some. This table holds about 80,000 clones, 80% found once. Sequenced sample: peripheral blood. All receptors come from a woman aged 40 to 50 with active or convalescent COVID-19.

This clone came up a few times. This chain connects TRBV30 to TRBJ1-6; 8 bases are shared with TRBD1. V trimming: 5 bases; J trimming: 9 bases; junction bases outside the gene matches: 12. The CDR3 totals 15 residues. CDR1 and CDR2 from the germline V gene are GTSNPN and SVGIG (reference sequence). CDR3 loop: CAWQGALGVFSPLHF. CDR3 coding DNA: TGTGCCTGGCAGGGGGCTCTCGGAGTTTTTTCACCCCTCCACTTT.

The chain joins TRBV12-3 or TRBV12-4 to TRBJ2-1, with D unresolved. V was shortened by 5 bases and J by 6 bases, with 11 bases between the two germline ends. The length of the CDR3 is 13 residues. The CDR3 here is CASSASGFNEQFF. The CDR3 nucleotides are TGTGCCAGCAGTGCGTCCGGGTTCAATGAGCAGTTCTTC.

The chain joins TRBV4-1 to TRBJ2-2; perhaps TRBD1 as D (5 bases). Germline V CDR1 and CDR2: MGHRA, YSYEKL. The CDR3 is 15 residues long. V lost 6 bases and J lost 1, with 12 bases in between. The CDR3 nucleotides are TGCGCCAGCAGTCACTCCACAGGGAACACCGGGGAGCTGTTTTTT. Translated: CASSHSTGNTGELFF.

The gene calls are TRBV10-3 and TRBJ1-2, with TRBD1 matching over 8 bases. The V segment lost 8 bases and the J segment 1 base; nucleotides outside the gene matches: 3. The CDR3 sequence is 13 residues long. Per germline, CDR1 ENHRY and CDR2 SYGVKD. For the CDR3, the DNA is TGTGCCATCTTGACAGGGGATAACTATGGCTACACCTTC. Translating it yields CAILTGDNYGYTF.

Here the CDR3 DNA reads TGTGCCAGTAGTGTTGACATAGAAGAGACCCAGTACTTC. Translated: CASSVDIEETQYF. The rearrangement joins TRBV19 to TRBJ2-5; D not certain. In germline, CDR1 is LNHDA, CDR2 SQIVND (reference sequence). Trimming removed 5 bases from V and 3 bases from J, with 10 bases in between. CDR3 length: 13 residues. The whole variable domain, filled in from reference TRBV19 and TRBJ2-5, reads DGGITQSPKYLFRKEGQNVTLSCEQNLNHDAMYWYRQDPGQGLRLIYYSQIVNDFQKGDIAEGYSVSREKKESFPLTVTSAQKNPTAFYLCASSVDIEETQYFGPGTRLLVL.

The rearrangement links TRBV7-3 to TRBJ2-5; TRBD1 matches at 11 bases. Germline V lookup: CDR1 SGHTA, CDR2 FQGTGA. The CDR3 sequence is 18 residues long. The junction had 9 bases not matched to a gene; V was cut back by 0 bases and J by 3 bases. The CDR3 protein is CASSLTGTGGKWEETQYF. CDR3 nucleotide sequence: TGTGCCAGCAGCTTAACGGGGACAGGGGGGAAGTGGGAAGAGACCCAGTACTTC.

The chain has TRBV7-8 and TRBJ2-5; maybe TRBD1 (5 bases). Trimming removed 3 bases from V and 2 bases from J, with 7 bases in between. This CDR3 spans 13 amino acids. Germline V gene data show CDR1 as SGHVS and CDR2 as FQNEAQ. The CDR3 nucleotides read TGTGCCAGCAGCTTTGACAGACAAGAGACCCAGTACTTC. Protein product: CASSFDRQETQYF.